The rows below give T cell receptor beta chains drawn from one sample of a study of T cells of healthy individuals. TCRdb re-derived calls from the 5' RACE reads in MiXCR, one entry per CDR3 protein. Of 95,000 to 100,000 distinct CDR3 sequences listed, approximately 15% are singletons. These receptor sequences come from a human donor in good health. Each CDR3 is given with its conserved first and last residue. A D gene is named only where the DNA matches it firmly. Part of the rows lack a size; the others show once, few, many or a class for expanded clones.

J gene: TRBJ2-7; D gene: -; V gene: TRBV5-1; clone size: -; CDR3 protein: CASSLRDTYYEQYF; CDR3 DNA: TGCGCCAGCAGCTTGCGAGACACCTACTACGAGCAGTACTTC
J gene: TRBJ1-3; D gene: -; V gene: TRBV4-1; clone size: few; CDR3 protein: CASSQVGGPSSGNTIYF; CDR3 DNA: TGCGCCAGCAGCCAAGTAGGGGGACCGAGCTCTGGAAACACCATATATTTT
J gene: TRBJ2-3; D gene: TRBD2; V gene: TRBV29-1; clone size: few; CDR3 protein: CSVESGRDDTQYF; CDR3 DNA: TGCAGCGTTGAAAGTGGGAGGGACGATACGCAGTATTTT
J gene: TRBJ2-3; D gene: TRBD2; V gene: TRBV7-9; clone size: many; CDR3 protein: CASSLAPAGGITDTQYF; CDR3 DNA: TGTGCCAGCAGCTTAGCTCCAGCGGGAGGGATCACAGATACGCAGTATTTT
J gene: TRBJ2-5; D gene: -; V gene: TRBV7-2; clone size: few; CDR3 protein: CASSRYQETQYF; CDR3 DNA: TGTGCCAGCAGCCGGTACCAAGAGACCCAGTACTTC
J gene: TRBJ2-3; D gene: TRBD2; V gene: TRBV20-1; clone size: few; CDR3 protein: CSAPRGLAGDSTDTQYF; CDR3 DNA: TGCAGTGCTCCGAGGGGACTAGCGGGGGATAGCACAGATACGCAGTATTTT
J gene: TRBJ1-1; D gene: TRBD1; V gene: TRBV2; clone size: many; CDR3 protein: CASRTTGGGEAFF; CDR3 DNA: TGTGCCAGCAGGACGACAGGGGGAGGTGAAGCTTTCTTT
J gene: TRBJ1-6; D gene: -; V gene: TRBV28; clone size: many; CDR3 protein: CASSLGSHSPLHF; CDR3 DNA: TGTGCCAGCAGTTTAGGGTCGCATTCACCCCTCCACTTT
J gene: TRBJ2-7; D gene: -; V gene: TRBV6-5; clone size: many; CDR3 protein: CASSQITGTHEQYF; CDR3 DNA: TGTGCCAGCAGTCAAATTACAGGGACGCACGAGCAGTACTTC
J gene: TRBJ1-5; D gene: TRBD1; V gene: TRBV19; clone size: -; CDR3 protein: CASQPGQGVNQPQHF; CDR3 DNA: TGTGCCAGCCAACCGGGACAGGGGGTGAATCAGCCCCAGCATTTT
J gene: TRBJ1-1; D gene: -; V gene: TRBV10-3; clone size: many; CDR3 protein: CAISDVGNTEAFF; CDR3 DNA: TGTGCCATCAGTGATGTGGGGAACACTGAAGCTTTCTTT
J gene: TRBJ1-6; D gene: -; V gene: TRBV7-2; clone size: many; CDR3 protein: CASSLGGRGGSPLHF; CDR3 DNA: TGTGCCAGCAGCTTAGGTGGCAGGGGAGGATCACCCCTCCACTTT
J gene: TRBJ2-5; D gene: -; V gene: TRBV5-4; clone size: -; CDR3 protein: CASSPTSSQETQYF; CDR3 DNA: TGTGCCAGCAGTCCTACTAGCTCCCAAGAGACCCAGTACTTC
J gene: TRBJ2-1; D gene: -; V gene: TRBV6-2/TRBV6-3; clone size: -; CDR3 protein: CASSPWDEQFF; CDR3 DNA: TGTGCCAGCAGTCCCTGGGATGAGCAGTTCTTC
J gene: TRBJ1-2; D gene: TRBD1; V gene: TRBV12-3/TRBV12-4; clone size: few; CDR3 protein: CASSPTGVANYGYTF; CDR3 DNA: TGTGCCAGCAGTCCCACAGGGGTAGCTAACTATGGCTACACCTTC
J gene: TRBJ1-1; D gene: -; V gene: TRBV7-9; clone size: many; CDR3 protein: CASSQIRNTEAFF; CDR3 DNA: TGTGCCAGCAGTCAAATCCGGAACACTGAAGCTTTCTTT
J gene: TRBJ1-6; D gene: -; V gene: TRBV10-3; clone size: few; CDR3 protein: CAISELQGPDNSPLHF; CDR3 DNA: TGTGCCATCAGTGAGTTACAGGGCCCCGATAATTCACCCCTCCACTTT
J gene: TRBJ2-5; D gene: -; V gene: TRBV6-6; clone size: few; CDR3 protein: CASSYLDRLQETQYF; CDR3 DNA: TGTGCCAGCAGTTACCTGGACAGACTCCAAGAGACCCAGTACTTC
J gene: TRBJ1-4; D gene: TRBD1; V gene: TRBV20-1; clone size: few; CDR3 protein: CSARGQGGEKLFF; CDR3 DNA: TGCAGTGCTAGAGGACAGGGAGGTGAAAAACTGTTTTTT
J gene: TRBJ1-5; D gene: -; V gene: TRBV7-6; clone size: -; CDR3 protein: CASSLASDSYSNQPQHF; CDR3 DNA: TGTGCCAGCAGCTTAGCGTCCGATTCCTATAGCAATCAGCCCCAGCATTTT
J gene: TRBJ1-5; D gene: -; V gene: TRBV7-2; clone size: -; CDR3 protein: CASSLAVYQPQHF; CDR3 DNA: TGTGCCAGCAGCTTAGCGGTGTATCAGCCCCAGCATTTT
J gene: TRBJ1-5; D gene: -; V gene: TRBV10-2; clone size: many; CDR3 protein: CASPGTGSNQPQHF; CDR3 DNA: TGCGCCAGCCCAGGCACGGGGAGCAATCAGCCCCAGCATTTT
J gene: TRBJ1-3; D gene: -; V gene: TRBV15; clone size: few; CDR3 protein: CATSGKGRPFGNTIYF; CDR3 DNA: TGTGCCACCAGCGGAAAGGGCAGGCCTTTTGGAAACACCATATATTTT
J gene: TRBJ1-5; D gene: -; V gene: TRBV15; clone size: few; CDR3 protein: CATSRDLGGDGNQPQHF; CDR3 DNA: TGTGCCACCAGCAGAGATTTGGGAGGGGATGGCAATCAGCCCCAGCATTTT
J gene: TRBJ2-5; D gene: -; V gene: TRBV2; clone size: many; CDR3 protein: CASSEFGLQETQYF; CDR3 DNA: TGTGCCAGCAGTGAATTCGGGTTACAAGAGACCCAGTACTTC
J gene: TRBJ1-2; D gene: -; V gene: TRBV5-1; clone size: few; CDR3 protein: CASSLNQPYGYTF; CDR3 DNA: TGCGCCAGCAGCTTGAATCAGCCCTATGGCTACACCTTC
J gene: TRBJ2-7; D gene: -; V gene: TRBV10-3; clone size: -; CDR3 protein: CATNEGRGGYEQYF; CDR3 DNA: TGTGCCACTAACGAGGGTAGGGGTGGCTACGAGCAGTACTTC
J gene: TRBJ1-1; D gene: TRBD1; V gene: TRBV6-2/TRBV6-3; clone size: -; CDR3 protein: CASSWTGGLEAFF; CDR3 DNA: TGTGCCAGCAGTTGGACAGGGGGTTTGGAAGCTTTCTTT
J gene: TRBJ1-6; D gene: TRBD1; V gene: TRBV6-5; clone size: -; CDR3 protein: CASSPGGTYNSPLHF; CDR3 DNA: TGTGCCAGCAGCCCAGGGGGAACCTATAATTCACCCCTCCACTTT
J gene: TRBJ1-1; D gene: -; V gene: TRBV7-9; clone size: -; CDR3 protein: CASSLAGATEAFF; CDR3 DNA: TGTGCCAGCAGCTTAGCGGGGGCCACTGAAGCTTTCTTT
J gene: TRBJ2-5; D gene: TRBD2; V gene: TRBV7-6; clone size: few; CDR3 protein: CASSVGLGTQETQYF; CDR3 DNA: TGTGCCAGCAGCGTAGGACTAGGGACTCAAGAGACCCAGTACTTC
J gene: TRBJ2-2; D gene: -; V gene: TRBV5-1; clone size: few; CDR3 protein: CASSRQTNTGELFF; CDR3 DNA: TGCGCCAGCAGCCGACAGACGAACACCGGGGAGCTGTTTTTT
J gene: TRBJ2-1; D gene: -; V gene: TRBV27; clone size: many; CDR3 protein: CASSPSGGNYNEQFF; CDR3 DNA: TGTGCCAGCAGCCCCTCCGGGGGCAACTACAATGAGCAGTTCTTC